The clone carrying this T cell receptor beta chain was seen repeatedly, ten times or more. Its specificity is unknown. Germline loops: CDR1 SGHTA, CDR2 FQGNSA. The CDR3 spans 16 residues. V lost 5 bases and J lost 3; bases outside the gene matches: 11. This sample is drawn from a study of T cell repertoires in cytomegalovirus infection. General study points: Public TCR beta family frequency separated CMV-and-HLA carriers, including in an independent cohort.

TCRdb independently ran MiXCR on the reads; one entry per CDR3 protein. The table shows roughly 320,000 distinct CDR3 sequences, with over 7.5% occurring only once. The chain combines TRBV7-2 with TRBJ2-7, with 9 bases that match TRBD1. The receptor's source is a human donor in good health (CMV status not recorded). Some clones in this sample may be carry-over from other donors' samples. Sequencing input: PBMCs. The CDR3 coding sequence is TGTGCCAGCAGCGCTAGACCGGGACAGGGAGGCTACGAGCAGTACTTC. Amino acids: CASSARPGQGGYEQYF.